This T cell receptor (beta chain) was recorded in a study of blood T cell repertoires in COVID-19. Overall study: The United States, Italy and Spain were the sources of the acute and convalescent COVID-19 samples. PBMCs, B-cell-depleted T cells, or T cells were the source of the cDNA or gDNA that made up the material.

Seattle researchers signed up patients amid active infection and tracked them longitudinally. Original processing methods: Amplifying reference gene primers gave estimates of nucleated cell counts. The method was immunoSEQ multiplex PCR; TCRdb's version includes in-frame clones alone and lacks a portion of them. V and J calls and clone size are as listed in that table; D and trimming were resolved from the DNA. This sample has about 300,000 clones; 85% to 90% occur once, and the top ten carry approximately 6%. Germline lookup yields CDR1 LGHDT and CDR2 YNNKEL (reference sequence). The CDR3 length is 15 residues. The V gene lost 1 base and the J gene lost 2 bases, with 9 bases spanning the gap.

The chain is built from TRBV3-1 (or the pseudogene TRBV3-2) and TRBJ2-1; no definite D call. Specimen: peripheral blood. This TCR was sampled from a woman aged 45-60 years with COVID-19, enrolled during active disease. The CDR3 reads CASSQAPVPYNEQFF. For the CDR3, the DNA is TGTGCCAGCAGCCAAGCCCCAGTCCCCTACAATGAGCAGTTCTTC.